This TCR beta chain was recovered during a study of regulatory T cells in long-lasting Graves disease. Study-wide context: To qualify as persistent, Graves' disease required over 5 years of antithyroid drugs with positive TSH receptor antibodies.

The authors built TCR beta libraries using iRepertoire HTBI primers and Arm-PCR of CDR3 regions. Original processing methods: Analysis of the samples identified roughly 62 TRBV and around 15 TRBJ segments. Using its own MiXCR run on the multiplex PCR reads, TCRdb lists one record per CDR3 protein. The V and J calls reflect TCRdb's pipeline rather than the authors' work. The repertoire has approximately 400,000 distinct CDR3 sequences, around 21% of them found once; the top ten carry around 20%. The sample's time point: persistent/refractory GD, antithyroid drugs over 5 years with positive TRAb. The TCR library was prepared using RNA isolated from PBMCs. Guidelines of the American Thyroid Association were used to diagnose Graves' disease. The CDR3 loop spans 15 amino acids. After removal of 6 bases from V and 5 bases from J, the junction contained 7 bases not matched to a gene. Germline CDR1 reads MDHEN; CDR2 reads SYDVKM.

General study findings and limits: Comparison showed that persistent patients shared more public clonotypes (under 3,000) than new patients (966).

This clonotype has at least ten counts. Its antigen remains unidentified. This receptor was obtained from a female donor with Graves disease. The sequences come from peripheral blood mononuclear cells (PBMCs), collected when the disease was refractory, from a patient treated with antithyroid drugs. The chain recombines TRBV28 with TRBJ2-5; TRBD1 aligns across 12 bases. The CDR3 DNA sequence: TGTGCCAGCAGGCCCGGGACAGGGGGCAGGGAGACCCAGTACTTC. It is translated as CASRPGTGGRETQYF.